This T cell receptor (beta chain) was found in a study of CXCR3 chemokines and chemotherapy response in bladder cancer. MiXCR, applied by TCRdb to the PCR reads, yields one record per CDR3 protein. The sample includes over 10,000 distinct CDR3 sequences, over 10% seen only once; the top ten take roughly a quarter. The length of the CDR3 is 15 residues. Looked up from germline, CDR1 is MNHEY and CDR2 is SVGEGT. Losses at the gene ends were 0 bases for V and 1 base for J; bases not matched to a gene: 1. The chain employs TRBV6-2 or TRBV6-3 and TRBJ2-7; 9 nucleotides line up with TRBD1. The receptor comes from a human donor with bladder cancer that did not respond to neoadjuvant chemotherapy. The biological material was taken from a patient whose treatment included neoadjuvant chemotherapy. CDR3 loop: CASSYSGQGSYEQYF. CDR3 nucleotides: TGTGCCAGCAGTTACTCCGGACAGGGGTCCTACGAGCAGTACTTC.